A single sample gave rise to the 25 T cell receptor beta chains below, sequenced in a study of T-cell reconstitution after alpha-beta-depleted transplantation in children (TCRdb year 2016). Library construction relied on PCR. Sequencing instrument: Illumina HiSeq 2500. Molecular barcoding was employed in the preparation of TCR libraries, with unique molecular identifiers being used to normalize TCRbeta repertoire quantification. TCRdb reprocessing: public reads trimmed at Q25 with fastp, clones called with MiXCR, in-frame beta chains kept. Rows are unified per CDR3 protein, each entry keeping the most common DNA and genes. Within this sample are 450,000 to 500,000 distinct CDR3 sequences, with roughly an eighth of them counted one time only. 5% to 6% of the sample goes to the ten largest clones. The input for sequencing was PBMCs from the stem cell graft donor, taken from the stem cell graft. The receptors were sampled from a human donor who donated a stem cell graft to a child with combined immunodeficiency.

This clonotype was found a few times. The DNA for the CDR3 is TGCGCCAGCAGCCAAGGAACAGGGGGAACCTACGAGCAGTACTTC. It yields the protein CASSQGTGGTYEQYF. The chain is built from TRBV4-1 and TRBJ2-7; 8 nucleotides align to TRBD1. Trimming cost V 1 base and J 2 bases; bases outside gene matches: 4. The CDR3 has 15 amino acids. The germline CDR1 and CDR2 sequences are MGHRA and YSYEKL.

The gene calls are TRBV20-1 and TRBJ2-1, with 8 bases fitting TRBD1. V shed 6 bases and J 9 bases; nucleotides not matched to a gene: 7. The CDR3 has 12 amino acids. From germline, CDR1 is DFQATT and CDR2 SNEGSKA (reference sequence). CDR3 nucleotide sequence: TGCAGTGCGCCTGACAGGGGAGGTGAGCAGTTCTTC. Translating gives CSAPDRGGEQFF.

The rearrangement joins TRBV5-6 to TRBJ2-1; TRBD1 aligns across 8 bases. Losses at the gene ends were 2 bases for V and 9 bases for J; bases not matched to a gene: 4. This CDR3 region has 13 residues. Germline lookup yields CDR1 SGHDT and CDR2 YYEEEE. The CDR3 sequence is CASSFDRGREQFF. DNA of the CDR3: TGTGCCAGCAGCTTCGACAGGGGCCGTGAGCAGTTCTTC.

The chain links TRBV18 to TRBJ2-3, with TRBD1 as a possible D gene (5 bases). This CDR3 comprises 16 residues. Looked up from germline, CDR1 is KGHSH and CDR2 is LQKENI. Between the trimmed V and J ends, which lost 0 bases and 4 bases, there was a span of 14 bases. DNA of the CDR3: TGTGCCAGCTCACCACCCGTCCAGGGATCAGCAGATACGCAGTATTTT. As protein: CASSPPVQGSADTQYF. The full variable domain, completed using reference TRBV18 and TRBJ2-3, is NAGVMQNPRHLVRRRGQEARLRCSPMKGHSHVYWYRQLPEEGLKFMVYLQKENIIDESGMPKERFSAEFPKEGPSILRIQQVVRGDSAAYFCASSPPVQGSADTQYFGPGTRLTVL.

The V gene is TRBV7-2, the J gene TRBJ2-5; 8 bases fit TRBD1. Germline lookup yields CDR1 SGHTA and CDR2 FQGNSA. This CDR3 is 15 amino acids long. V gave up 5 bases and J gave up 4 bases; unmatched junction bases: 9. The CDR3 is CASSTGTGRGETQYF. The CDR3 region has the DNA TGTGCCAGCAGCACTGGGACAGGCAGAGGAGAGACCCAGTACTTC. Full variable domain (rest looked up from reference TRBV7-2 and TRBJ2-5): GAGVSQSPSNKVTEKGKDVELRCDPISGHTALYWYRQSLGQGLEFLIYFQGNSAPDKSGLPSDRFSAERTGGSVSTLTIQRTQQEDSAVYLCASSTGTGRGETQYFGPGTRLLVL.

In its sample, this clonotype was seen many times. The chain couples TRBV20-1 to TRBJ1-3, with a possible D match to TRBD1 (5 bases). CDR3 length: 17 residues. V was cut by 0 bases and J by 2 bases, with 17 bases left in between. Per germline, CDR1 DFQATT and CDR2 SNEGSKA (reference sequence). CDR3 DNA: TGCAGTGCTAGAGATTCAACAGGCCCATTCGCTGGAAACACCATATATTTT. Translation gives CSARDSTGPFAGNTIYF.

This clonotype was recorded at least ten times. V and J are TRBV20-1 and TRBJ1-5; possible D gene TRBD1, 5 bases. The germline CDR1 and CDR2 sequences are DFQATT and SNEGSKA (reference sequence). The CDR3 sequence is 14 residues long. The V end was cut by 1 base, the J end by 3 bases, with 10 bases between. CDR3 protein: CSARGDLLNQPQHF. The CDR3, as DNA: TGCAGTGCTAGAGGGGACCTACTCAATCAGCCCCAGCATTTT.

This clonotype has just a few counts. The chain employs TRBV11-2 and TRBJ2-5; 8 bases fit TRBD1. The CDR3 has 15 amino acids. Germline loops: CDR1 SGHAT, CDR2 FQNNGV. V lost 1 base to trimming and J lost 7 bases; unmatched junction nucleotides: 8. CDR3 in amino acids: CASSLVSGGEVTQYF. CDR3 bases: TGTGCCAGCAGCTTAGTATCAGGGGGCGAGGTGACCCAGTACTTC.

Turning to this clonotype: A read error may be the cause here, since a much bigger clone is one base away. This rearrangement joins TRBV12-3 or TRBV12-4 to TRBJ2-5; the D gene is possibly TRBD2 (5 bases). The CDR3 loop spans 16 amino acids. CDR3 loop: CARSSVAGRTQETQYF. Written as DNA, the CDR3 is TGTGCCAGAAGTTCCGTCGCGGGCCGCACCCAAGAGACCCAGTACTTC.

This clonotype was counted ten times or more. V usage is TRBV7-9 and J usage is TRBJ2-1, with D possibly being TRBD2 (6 bases). The CDR3 loop spans 15 amino acids. Germline loops: CDR1 SEHNR, CDR2 FQNEAQ (reference sequence). V lost 1 base to trimming and J lost 2 bases, with 9 bases between them. In nucleotides, the CDR3 is TGTGCCAGCAGCTTAGGGGACTGGACCTACAATGAGCAGTTCTTC. This gives the protein CASSLGDWTYNEQFF.

This clonotype has more than one count but fewer than ten. The genes are TRBV18 and TRBJ2-3, with D perhaps TRBD1 (5 bases). From germline, CDR1 is KGHSH and CDR2 LQKENI. V was pared by 3 bases and J by 8 bases, with 9 bases between. This CDR3 has 12 amino acids. In DNA, the CDR3 is TGTGCCAGCTCACCCCAGGGCGGTACGCAGTATTTT. Translated: CASSPQGGTQYF.

The V and J genes are TRBV4-3 and TRBJ2-1; 8 bases map to TRBD1. V shed 0 bases and J 4 bases; nucleotides not matched to a gene: 11. CDR1 LGHNA and CDR2 YSLEER come from the germline V gene. This CDR3 has 18 amino acids. This CDR3 reads CASSQDLSTGGLYNEQFF. The CDR3 bases are TGCGCCAGCAGCCAAGACCTCTCCACAGGGGGACTTTACAATGAGCAGTTCTTC.

This clonotype turned up a few times. This rearrangement joins TRBV30 to TRBJ2-4; TRBD2 aligns across 10 bases. The V segment lost 6 bases and the J segment 8 bases; nucleotides outside the gene matches: 4. Germline V gene sequence: CDR1 GTSNPN, CDR2 SVGIG (reference sequence). The CDR3 is 12 residues long. Here the CDR3 reads CACTSGIDIQYF. The DNA of the CDR3 is TGTGCCTGCACTAGCGGGATTGACATTCAGTACTTC. The full variable domain, with the rest looked up from reference TRBV30 and TRBJ2-4, is SQTIHQWPATLVQPVGSPLSLECTVEGTSNPNLYWYRQAAGRGLQLLFYSVGIGQISSEVPQNLSASRPQDRQFILSSKKLLLSDSGFYLCACTSGIDIQYFGAGTRLSVL.

As regards this clonotype: Germline and junction disagree at one end, which may indicate a read error. V usage is TRBV5-5 and J usage is TRBJ2-4; the D is unclear. This CDR3 is 15 amino acids long. Per the germline V gene, CDR1 is SGHKS and CDR2 is YYEKEE (reference sequence). CDR3 in DNA: TGTGCCAGCAGCCAACTGAATTTAGCCAAAAACATGCAGTACTTC. Translating it yields CASSQLNLAKNMQYF.

This clonotype was detected ten times or more. The chain employs TRBV18 and TRBJ1-3, with D possibly TRBD1 on 5 matching bases. V lost 3 bases to trimming and J lost 0 bases, with 9 bases between them. Germline lookup yields CDR1 KGHSH and CDR2 LQKENI. CDR3 length: 15 amino acids. CDR3 loop: CASSPGRHSGNTIYF. DNA of the CDR3: TGTGCCAGCTCACCGGGACGGCACTCTGGAAACACCATATATTTT.

This clonotype has ten or more counts. The V gene is TRBV20-1, the J gene TRBJ1-5; D is unresolved. Per germline, CDR1 DFQATT and CDR2 SNEGSKA (reference sequence). Trimming cost V 3 bases and J 0 bases, with 9 bases left between them. The CDR3 contains 14 residues. DNA for the CDR3: TGCAGTGCTAGTTCGGGGTATAGCAATCAGCCCCAGCATTTT. It specifies CSASSGYSNQPQHF.

This clonotype was found many times. In DNA form, the CDR3 reads TGCAGCGTTGCAGGTGCACTAGAAGAGGTAGATACGCAGTATTTT. Translation: CSVAGALEEVDTQYF. V and J are TRBV29-1 and TRBJ2-3; D possibly corresponds to TRBD2 (5 bases). The CDR3 extends over 15 amino acids. The V gene's germline CDR1 is SQVTM and CDR2 ANQGSEA. V lost 4 bases, J lost 5 bases, and 19 bases lay in between.

The chain links TRBV12-3 or TRBV12-4 to TRBJ2-2; TRBD1 matches 8 bases. The junction had 7 bases not matched to a gene; V was cut back by 6 bases and J by 4 bases. The CDR3 length is 15 residues. The CDR3 here is CASSRRGLSTGELFF. The CDR3 DNA follows: TGTGCCAGCAGCCGCAGGGGGCTGAGCACCGGGGAGCTGTTTTTT.

This clonotype showed up many times. J is TRBJ2-4 and V is TRBV4-1, with TRBD2 identical over 9 bases. CDR1 is MGHRA and CDR2 is YSYEKL in the germline V gene. V shed 4 bases, J shed 6 bases, and the junction held 7 bases outside the gene matches. The CDR3 totals 15 residues. CDR3 sequence (DNA): TGCGCCAGCAGCCTCTTCCCTAGCGGGATAAACATTCAGTACTTC. This translates into CASSLFPSGINIQYF.

This clonotype was seen more than once but under ten times. The CDR3 loop reads CASSSGVNSEAFF. The CDR3 coding sequence is TGCGCCAGCAGCTCGGGGGTAAATTCCGAAGCTTTCTTT. The chain carries TRBV5-1 and TRBJ1-1, with D possibly TRBD1 on 5 matching bases. This CDR3 has 13 amino acids. V gave up 3 bases and J gave up 8 bases, with 14 bases separating them. The germline V gene has CDR1 SGHRS and CDR2 YFSETQ. Drawing the rest from reference TRBV5-1 and TRBJ1-1, the complete variable domain is KAGVTQTPRYLIKTRGQQVTLSCSPISGHRSVSWYQQTPGQGLQFLFEYFSETQRNKGNFPGRFSGRQFSNSRSEMNVSTLELGDSALYLCASSSGVNSEAFFGQGTRLTVV.

The chain is built from TRBV10-3 and TRBJ2-5, with 9 bases lining up with TRBD2. V shed 10 bases, J shed 2 bases, and the junction held 5 bases outside the gene matches. The CDR3 consists of 13 residues. The germline V gene encodes CDR1 ENHRY and CDR2 SYGVKD. Written as DNA, the CDR3 is TGTGCCAGTTCAGCGGGAGGTCAAGAGACCCAGTACTTC. The encoded protein is CASSAGGQETQYF.

This clonotype was recorded many times. V usage is TRBV7-9 and J usage is TRBJ1-3; no definite D call. Trimming removed 3 bases at V and 4 bases at J, with 7 bases between. This CDR3 region has 13 residues. Germline CDR1 and CDR2: SEHNR and FQNEAQ (reference sequence). In DNA, the CDR3 is TGTGCCAGCAGCTTCCTGACAGGAAACACCATATATTTT. Residues: CASSFLTGNTIYF. The whole variable domain, filled in from reference TRBV7-9 and TRBJ1-3, reads DTGVSQNPRHKITKRGQNVTFRCDPISEHNRLYWYRQTLGQGPEFLTYFQNEAQLEKSRLLSDRFSAERPKGSFSTLEIQRTEQGDSAMYLCASSFLTGNTIYFGEGSWLTVV.

This sequence joins TRBV10-3 and TRBJ1-1, with D perhaps matching TRBD1 (6 bases). The V and J ends lost 5 bases and 1 base respectively, with 17 bases between them. Germline V CDR1 and CDR2: ENHRY, SYGVKD. The CDR3 extends over 16 amino acids. CDR3 DNA: TGTGCCATCAGTTGGGCCCCGACAGGCAAGAACACTGAAGCTTTCTTT. Residues: CAISWAPTGKNTEAFF.

This clonotype was detected only once. Here the CDR3 DNA reads TGTGCCAGCAGCCAAGTTCCTTACCGGGATGAGCAGTTCTTC. This translates into CASSQVPYRDEQFF. This chain joins TRBV4-2 and TRBJ2-1; D is undetermined. In germline, CDR1 is LGHNA, CDR2 YNFKEQ. Trimming stripped 1 base from V and 8 bases from J, with 12 bases between. The CDR3 contains 14 residues.

This clonotype appeared a few times. The V and J genes are TRBV11-2 and TRBJ2-5, with D perhaps matching TRBD1 (5 bases). The CDR3 is 14 residues long. V was clipped by 0 bases and J by 5 bases, with 10 bases between them. CDR1 is SGHAT and CDR2 is FQNNGV in the germline V gene. CDR3 loop: CASSLDRVGETQYF. CDR3 DNA sequence: TGTGCCAGCAGCTTAGACAGGGTGGGGGAGACCCAGTACTTC. The whole variable domain, filled in from reference TRBV11-2 and TRBJ2-5, reads EAGVAQSPRYKIIEKRQSVAFWCNPISGHATLYWYQQILGQGPKLLIQFQNNGVVDDSQLPKDRFSAERLKGVDSTLKIQPAKLEDSAVYLCASSLDRVGETQYFGPGTRLLVL.